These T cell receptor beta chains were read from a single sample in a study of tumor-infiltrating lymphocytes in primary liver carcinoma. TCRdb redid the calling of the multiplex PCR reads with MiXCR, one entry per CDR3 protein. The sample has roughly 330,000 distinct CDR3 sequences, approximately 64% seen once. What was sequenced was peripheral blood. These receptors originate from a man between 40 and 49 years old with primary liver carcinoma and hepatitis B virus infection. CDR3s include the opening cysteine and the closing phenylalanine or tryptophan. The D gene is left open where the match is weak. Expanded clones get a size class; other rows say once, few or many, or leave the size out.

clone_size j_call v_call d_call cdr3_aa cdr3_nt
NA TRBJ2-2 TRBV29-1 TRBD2 CSVEDPPRLAGGRNTGELFF TGCAGTGTTGAAGATCCACCGAGACTAGCGGGGGGACGGAACACCGGGGAGCTGTTTTTT
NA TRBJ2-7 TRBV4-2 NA CTSSVSEGDANYEQYF TGTACCAGCAGCGTATCGGAGGGGGATGCTAACTACGAGCAGTATTTC
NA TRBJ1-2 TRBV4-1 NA CASSQNGFYGYTF TGCGCCAGCAGCCAAAACGGCTTTTATGGCTACACCTTC
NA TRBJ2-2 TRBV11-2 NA CASSLDVWGRNSGELFF TGTGCCAGCAGCTTAGATGTCTGGGGCCGGAACAGCGGGGAGCTGTTTTTT
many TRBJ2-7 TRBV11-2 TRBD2 CASTPSSGSSYEQYF TGTGCCAGCACCCCTTCTAGCGGGAGTTCCTACGAGCAGTACTTC
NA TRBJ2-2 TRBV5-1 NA CASSLWVENTGELFF TGCGCCAGCAGCTTGTGGGTGGAGAACACCGGGGAGCTGTTTTTT
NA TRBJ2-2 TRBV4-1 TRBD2 CTSSQDGSGRAWGSTGELFF TGCACCAGCAGTCAAGATGGTAGCGGGAGGGCCTGGGGAAGCACCGGGGAGCTGTTTTTT
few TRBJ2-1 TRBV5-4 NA CASSLYGGKEQFF TGTGCCAGCAGCTTGTATGGGGGAAAAGAGCAGTTCTTC
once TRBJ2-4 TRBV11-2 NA CANSSVPGLGIRYF TGTGCCAACAGCTCGGTCCCGGGACTTGGCATTCGGTACTTC
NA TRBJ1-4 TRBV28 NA CASSLVTGQKLFF TGTGCCAGCAGTTTAGTGACAGGTCAAAAACTGTTTTTT
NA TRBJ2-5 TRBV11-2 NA CASTTPDQGLRQIQYF TGTGCCAGCACTACACCAGACCAGGGCCTACGGCAGATCCAGTACTTC
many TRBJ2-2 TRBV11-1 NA CASTQAANTGELFF TGTGCCAGCACCCAGGCGGCGAACACCGGGGAGCTGTTTTTT
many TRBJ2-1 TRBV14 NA CASSPGLYNEQFF TGTGCCAGCAGTCCGGGACTTTACAATGAGCAGTTCTTC
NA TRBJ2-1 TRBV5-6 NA CASSGTPGAEQFF TGTGCCAGCAGCGGAACTCCTGGGGCTGAGCAGTTCTTC
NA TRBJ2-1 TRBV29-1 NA CGVEPGAREQFF TGCGGCGTCGAACCAGGTGCCCGTGAGCAGTTCTTC
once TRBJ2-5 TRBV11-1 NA CASSFVEAQYF TGTGCCAGCAGCTTCGTAGAGGCCCAGTACTTC
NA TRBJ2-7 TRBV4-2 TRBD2 CASIQNGLAGIGSYEQYF TGTGCCAGCATCCAAAACGGACTAGCGGGAATCGGGTCCTACGAGCAGTACTTC
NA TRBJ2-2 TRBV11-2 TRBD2 CTSSRTSGMGAGELFF TGCACCAGCAGCAGGACTAGCGGGATGGGGGCCGGGGAGCTGTTTTTT
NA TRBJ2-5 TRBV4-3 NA CASNQERTRDTQYF TGTGCCAGCAACCAGGAGAGGACCCGAGACACCCAGTACTTC
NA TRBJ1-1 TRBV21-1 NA CASSKGAGQGGPPNTEAFF TGTGCCAGCAGCAAAGGGGCGGGACAGGGTGGCCCCCCGAACACTGAAGCTTTCTTT
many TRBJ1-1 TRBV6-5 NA CASSYSYGDTEAFF TGTGCCAGCAGTTACAGCTACGGGGACACTGAAGCTTTCTTT
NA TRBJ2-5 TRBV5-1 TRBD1 CARSSGRGQETQYF TGCGCCAGGAGCTCTGGCAGGGGGCAAGAGACCCAGTACTTC
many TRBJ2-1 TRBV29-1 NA CSVEGYRGNEQFF TGCAGCGTTGAAGGATATCGCGGAAATGAGCAGTTCTTC
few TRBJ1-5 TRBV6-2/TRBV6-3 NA CASSYGQGQSQHF TGTGCCAGCAGTTACGGGCAGGGCCAGTCCCAGCATTTT
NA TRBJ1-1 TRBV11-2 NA CVSSHSGYMNTEAFF TGTGTCAGCAGCCACTCAGGGTATATGAACACTGAAGCGTTCTTT
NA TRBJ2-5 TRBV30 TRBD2 CAWSVWAGGTQYF TGTGCCTGGAGTGTATGGGCGGGAGGGACCCAGTACTTC
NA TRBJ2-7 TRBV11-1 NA CASSFEQNRVGEQYF TGTGCCAGCAGCTTCGAGCAAAACAGGGTCGGCGAGCAGTACTTT
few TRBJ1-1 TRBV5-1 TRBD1 CASSRTGAGDTEAFF TGCGCCAGCAGCCGGACAGGGGCCGGGGACACTGAAGCTTTCTTT
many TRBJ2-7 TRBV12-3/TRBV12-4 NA CASSFERNYEQYF TGTGCCAGCAGTTTTGAGCGGAACTACGAGCAGTACTTC
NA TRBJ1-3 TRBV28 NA CASRAFGNTIYF TGTGCCAGCAGAGCCTTTGGAAACACCATATATTTT
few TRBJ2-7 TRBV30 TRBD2 CAWSRLAGGGSSYEQYF TGTGCCTGGAGCAGACTAGCGGGAGGTGGGAGCTCCTACGAGCAGTACTTC
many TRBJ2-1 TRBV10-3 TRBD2 CAISEPHTSGRGYEQFF TGTGCCATCAGTGAGCCCCATACTAGCGGGAGAGGCTATGAGCAGTTCTTC
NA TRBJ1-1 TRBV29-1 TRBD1 CSVIQGGLNTETFF TGCAGCGTTATCCAGGGGGGACTAAACACTGAAACTTTCTTT
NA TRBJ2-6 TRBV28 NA CASSLPHSGANVQTF TGTGCCAGCAGTTTACCGCACTCTGGGGCCAACGTCCAGACTTTC
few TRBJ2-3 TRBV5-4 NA CASSSDGVGSTDTQYF TGTGCCAGCAGCTCCGATGGGGTGGGGAGCACAGATACGCAGTATTTT
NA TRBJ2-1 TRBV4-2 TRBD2 CASSQDPQLAGAVF TGTGCCAGCAGCCAAGATCCCCAACTAGCGGGAGCGGTCTTC
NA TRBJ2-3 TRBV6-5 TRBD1 CASSSGQVATDTQYF TGTGCCAGCAGTTCGGGACAGGTGGCAACAGATACGCAGTATTTT
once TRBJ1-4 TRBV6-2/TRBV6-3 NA CASTYVGTEGLQKLFF TGTGCCAGCACCTATGTGGGAACTGAAGGTTTGCAGAAACTGTTTTTT
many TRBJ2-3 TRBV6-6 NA CASTQRLAPTDTQYF TGTGCCAGCACCCAGAGGCTAGCGCCCACAGATACGCAGTATTTT
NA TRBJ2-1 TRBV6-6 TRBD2 CASSYGNSGTRRFYNEQFF TGTGCCAGCAGTTACGGGAATAGCGGGACCAGACGATTCTACAATGAGCAGTTCTTC
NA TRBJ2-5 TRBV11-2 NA CASSFRTEGETQYF TGTGCCAGCAGCTTTCGGACAGAGGGGGAGACCCAGTACTTC
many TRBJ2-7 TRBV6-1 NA CASSEGRVFEQYF TGTGCCAGCAGTGAAGGAAGGGTATTCGAGCAGTACTTC
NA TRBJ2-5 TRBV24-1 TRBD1 CATSDLAGGTETQYF TGTGCCACCAGTGATTTGGCAGGGGGCACAGAGACCCAGTACTTC
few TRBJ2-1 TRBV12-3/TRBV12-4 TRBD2 CASSFRASGLGQFF TGTGCCAGCAGTTTTCGGGCTAGCGGCCTCGGGCAGTTCTTC
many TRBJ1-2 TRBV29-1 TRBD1 CSAIDRVHGYTF TGCAGCGCCATCGACAGGGTCCATGGCTACACCTTC
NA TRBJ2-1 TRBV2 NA CASIQRQGLDYEQFF TGTGCCAGCATCCAAAGGCAGGGTCTGGACTATGAGCAGTTCTTC
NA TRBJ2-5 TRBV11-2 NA CTSSLVTGSQETQYF TGCACCAGCAGCTTAGTAACGGGCAGTCAAGAGACCCAGTACTTC
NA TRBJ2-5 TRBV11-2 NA CANSFGAAPKTQYF TGTGCCAACAGCTTCGGGGCAGCCCCCAAGACCCAGTACTTC
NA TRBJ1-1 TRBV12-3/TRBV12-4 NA CAGSSQEDTEALF TGTGCCGGTAGTTCCCAAGAGGACACTGAAGCTCTCTTT
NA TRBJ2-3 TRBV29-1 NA CSVEKWARIQYTQYF TGCAGCGTAGAAAAATGGGCTAGGATCCAGTATACGCAGTATTTT
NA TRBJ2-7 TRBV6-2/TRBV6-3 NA CASSWPGEQYF TGTGCCAGCAGTTGGCCGGGCGAGCAGTACTTC
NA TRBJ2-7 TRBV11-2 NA CASSTLQTSLGEQYF TGTGCCAGCAGCACCCTACAGACTTCATTGGGCGAGCAGTACTTC
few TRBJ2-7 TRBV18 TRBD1 CASSPGTGPYEQYF TGTGCCAGCTCACCAGGGACAGGGCCATACGAGCAGTACTTC
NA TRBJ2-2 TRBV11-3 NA CASSLVSGELLF TGTGCCAGCAGCTTAGTATCCGGGGAACTGCTTTTT
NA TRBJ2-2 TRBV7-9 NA CASSLDYNTGELFF TGTGCCAGCAGCTTAGACTATAACACCGGGGAGCTGTTTTTT
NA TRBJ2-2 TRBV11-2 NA CASSLGTKLRAGELFF TGTGCCAGCAGCTTAGGGACCAAACTACGGGCTGGGGAGCTGTTTTTT
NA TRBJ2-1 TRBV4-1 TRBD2 CASSQATGTSEPEQFF TGCGCCAGCAGCCAGGCCACCGGGACTAGCGAACCTGAGCAGTTCTTC
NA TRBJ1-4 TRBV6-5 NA CASRRWSQDLQFKLFF TGTGCCAGCAGGAGGTGGTCCCAGGACCTCCAGTTCAAACTGTTTTTT